This T cell receptor (beta chain) originates from a study of T-cell reconstitution after alpha-beta-depleted transplantation in children. Findings of the study overall: A year post-transplant, T-cell counts and diversity derived mostly from newly produced T cells. Expanded graft clones, several hundred of them, were reportedly the source of alpha-beta T cells about two months after transplant. TCRbeta diversity was high at day 60 in some patients (a result of surviving recipient T cells and thymic progenitors).

Construction of the TCRbeta library involved unique molecular identifiers. TCRdb itself ran the PCR reads through MiXCR, one entry per CDR3 protein. The sample has fewer than 700,000 distinct CDR3 sequences; 20% to 25% are singletons. Points on this clonotype: The antigen is not known.

This CDR3 contains 15 residues. Looked up from germline, CDR1 is SQVTM and CDR2 is ANQGSEA. The V gene end was trimmed by 4 bases and the J gene end by 0 bases; junction bases not matched to a gene: 6. The chain combines TRBV29-1 with TRBJ2-3; 8 nucleotides align to TRBD1. Sequenced here: PBMCs, mostly from graft donor cells, sampled 360 days after TCRalphabeta/CD19-depleted stem cell transplant. The origin of this receptor is a boy in the first two years of life who had a stem cell transplant for acute myeloid leukemia, so the T cells may come from the graft donor. In DNA, the CDR3 is TGCAGCGTTGTGGACAGGGACTCTAGCACAGATACGCAGTATTTT. This gives the protein CSVVDRDSSTDTQYF.